The rows below give T cell receptor beta chains drawn from one sample of a study of Ad26.COV2.S vaccination and SARS-CoV-2 variants. Here immunoSEQ multiplex PCR was the method, and the copy in TCRdb shows in-frame clones only, minus some. The data show hundreds of thousands of clones, 80% to 90% seen once. Material: peripheral blood, obtained in a trial of Ad26.COV2.S vaccine versus placebo. The receptor source for this set is a person aged 18-60 years who received the Ad26.COV2.S COVID-19 vaccine or a placebo. Both conserved end residues are part of each CDR3. A D gene is named only where the DNA matches it firmly. Size is stated for part of the rows, as once, few or many counts, or as a class when the clone is expanded.

j_call | d_call | v_call | clone_size | cdr3_nt | cdr3_aa
TRBJ2-7 | - | TRBV27 | - | TGTGCCAGCGGAGGGGGGAAATCTTACGAGCAGTACTTC | CASGGGKSYEQYF
TRBJ2-1 | - | TRBV18 | - | TGTGCCAGCTCACCACCCGGCAGTTACAATGAGCAGTTCTTC | CASSPPGSYNEQFF
TRBJ2-3 | - | TRBV4-2 | - | TGTGCCAGCAGCCAACGGGACCTCAGCACAGATACGCAGTATTTT | CASSQRDLSTDTQYF
TRBJ2-1 | - | TRBV12-5 | - | TGTGCTAGCTCACTTTCAGGGGTGGATTATGAGCAGTTCTTC | CASSLSGVDYEQFF
TRBJ1-2 | TRBD1 | TRBV9 | - | TGTGCCAGCAGCGAAAACAGGGGATCGAGCTATGGCTACACCTTC | CASSENRGSSYGYTF
TRBJ2-2 | - | TRBV24-1 | - | TGTGCCACCAAGGGACCAGGGCTTGACACCGGGGAGCTGTTTTTT | CATKGPGLDTGELFF
TRBJ2-1 | TRBD1 | TRBV2 | - | TGTGCCAGCAGTTGGGACAGGGGGCAATATGAGCAGTTCTTC | CASSWDRGQYEQFF
TRBJ1-5 | - | TRBV19 | once | TGTGCCAGTAGTCCACCGGGGTGGGGGTATCAGCCCCAGCATTTT | CASSPPGWGYQPQHF
TRBJ1-1 | - | TRBV18 | - | TGTGCCAGCTCACCGGCTGGACCACCTGCCACTGAAGCTTTCTTT | CASSPAGPPATEAFF
TRBJ2-2 | TRBD2 | TRBV11-3 | - | TGTGCCAGCAGCCCCACTAGCGGAGTAAACACCGGGGAGCTGTTTTTT | CASSPTSGVNTGELFF
TRBJ1-2 | - | TRBV15 | - | TGTGCCACCAGCAGAGAGGGGGGCGCGGACTATGGCTACACCTTC | CATSREGGADYGYTF
TRBJ2-3 | TRBD1 | TRBV10-3 | - | TGTGCCATCAGTGGGGTCTGGACAGGGGCAGATACGCAGTATTTT | CAISGVWTGADTQYF
TRBJ2-1 | - | TRBV9 | once | TGTGCCAGCAGCGTAGAGGTCAGGAGCTCCTACAATGAGCAGTTCTTC | CASSVEVRSSYNEQFF
TRBJ1-1 | - | TRBV30 | - | TGTGCCTGGAGGGGCCCGGGGAACACTGAAGCTTTCTTT | CAWRGPGNTEAFF
TRBJ2-5 | TRBD1 | TRBV27 | once | TGTGCCAGCAGTTTAATAGGACAGGGGGGAGAGACCCAGTACTTC | CASSLIGQGGETQYF
TRBJ2-5 | TRBD1 | TRBV9 | - | TGTGCCTTAGGACAGGACCTAAGAGAGACCCAGTACTTC | CALGQDLRETQYF
TRBJ2-5 | TRBD2 | TRBV18 | - | TGTGCCAGCTCACCTGGGAGACTAGCGGGGGGCCCTGAGACCCAGTACTTC | CASSPGRLAGGPETQYF
TRBJ1-6 | - | TRBV5-1 | - | TGCGCCAGCAGCTTAGGGGCCGGTAATTCACCCCTCCACTTT | CASSLGAGNSPLHF
TRBJ2-3 | - | TRBV3-1/TRBV3-2 | - | TGTGCCAGCAGCCCCCCCTGGGGAGATACGCAGTATTTT | CASSPPWGDTQYF
TRBJ2-1 | - | TRBV7-8 | - | TGTGCCAGCAGCTTAGTGGGACCGCACAATGAGCAGTTCTTC | CASSLVGPHNEQFF
TRBJ1-6 | - | TRBV6-6 | - | TGTGCCAGCAGTTACTCTAGAGGGGTTGAGCATTCACCCCTCCACTTT | CASSYSRGVEHSPLHF
TRBJ2-7 | - | TRBV3-1/TRBV3-2 | - | TGTGCCAGCAGCCAAGGGCCGCCCGGCGCCTACGAGCAGTACTTC | CASSQGPPGAYEQYF
TRBJ2-1 | - | TRBV6-2/TRBV6-3 | - | TGTGCCAGCAGTTTCCTACGGGCCGGACGGTTCTTC | CASSFLRAGRFF
TRBJ2-7 | - | TRBV7-2 | - | TGTGCCAGCAGCTTGGTGGGCATGGGAAAGGTCCCCTACGAGCAGTACTTC | CASSLVGMGKVPYEQYF
TRBJ2-5 | TRBD1 | TRBV25-1 | - | TGTGCCAGCAGTGCCTGGACAGGGTACCGCCAAGAGACCCAGTACTTC | CASSAWTGYRQETQYF
TRBJ2-7 | TRBD1 | TRBV5-1 | - | TGCGCCAGCACCGAGACAGGGGTCCACGAGCAGTACTTC | CASTETGVHEQYF
TRBJ2-3 | TRBD2 | TRBV6-4 | - | TGTGCCAGCAGTGGGCGAGCGGGAGCCACAGATACGCAGTATTTT | CASSGRAGATDTQYF
TRBJ1-6 | - | TRBV15 | once | TGTGCCACCAGCAGAGATGAGGGGTGGAATTCACCCCTCCACTTT | CATSRDEGWNSPLHF
TRBJ1-1 | TRBD1 | TRBV9 | - | TGTGCCAGCAGCGCCCAGACAGGGGGCTCGGGTGAAGCTTTCTTT | CASSAQTGGSGEAFF
TRBJ1-3 | - | TRBV29-1 | - | TGCAGCGTTTCCGCAGAGTCGTTTGGGGCTGGAAACACCATATATTTT | CSVSAESFGAGNTIYF
TRBJ1-4 | - | TRBV10-3 | - | TGTGCCATCAGTGCTGGTAGCCATGAAAAACTGTTTTTT | CAISAGSHEKLFF
TRBJ1-1 | TRBD1 | TRBV7-8 | - | TGTGCCAGCAGCCCGGACAGGGACACTGAAGCTTTCTTT | CASSPDRDTEAFF
TRBJ2-6 | - | TRBV7-2 | once | TGTGCCAGCAGCCCCCATTTGTTGCGGAGGGAGGCCAACGTCCTGACTTTC | CASSPHLLRREANVLTF
TRBJ2-1 | - | TRBV7-3 | - | TGTGCCAGCAGCCGACAGTATGTCGCTTACAATGAGCAGTTCTTC | CASSRQYVAYNEQFF
TRBJ2-3 | TRBD2 | TRBV9 | - | TGTGCCAGCAGCTCGGGGGGTAGTACAGATACGCAGTATTTT | CASSSGGSTDTQYF
TRBJ2-2 | - | TRBV6-2/TRBV6-3 | once | TGTGCCAGCAGCCGCGCGGACACCGGGGAGCTGTTTTTT | CASSRADTGELFF
TRBJ1-2 | - | TRBV6-5 | few | TGTGCCAGCAGGGGGCTGATTAACTATGGCTACACCTTC | CASRGLINYGYTF
TRBJ1-6 | TRBD1 | TRBV7-3 | - | TGTGCCAGCAGTCGGGACAGGAATTCACCCCTCCACTTT | CASSRDRNSPLHF
TRBJ1-2 | - | TRBV6-1 | once | TGTGCCAGCAGTGTGCCTGAGGTGCCCATCTACTATGGCTACACCTTC | CASSVPEVPIYYGYTF
TRBJ1-5 | - | TRBV10-3 | - | TGTGCCATCAGTGACCCCCCCCAGCCCCAGCATTTT | CAISDPPQPQHF
TRBJ1-2 | TRBD1 | TRBV11-3 | - | TGTGCCAGCAGCTTGGGGACAGACAGGCTTCATGGCTACACCTTC | CASSLGTDRLHGYTF